The rows below give T cell receptor beta chains drawn from one sample of a study of cytomegalovirus exposure and HLA in healthy donors. Data came from immunoSEQ multiplex PCR; TCRdb stores just in-frame clones and leaves some out. The sample's table shows about 130,000 clones. Sequencing was carried out using PBMCs. These TCRs come from a man aged 25-45 years in good health and CMV-seronegative. Both conserved end residues are trimmed from each CDR3. D genes are given only for firm matches.

TRBD1 TRBV5-4 ASSLDRGNTGELF
. TRBV28 ASSPGLNSGANVLT
TRBD2 TRBV19 ASSPLAGAPTYEQY
. TRBV29-1 SVDYADEQF
TRBD1 TRBV7-2 ASSPGPGTGNTDTQY
. TRBV6-5 ASGKGDGYT
. TRBV6-6 ASSFRDTEAF
TRBD1 TRBV15 ATTTGDSYEQY
. TRBV19 ASSPPRGGNTEAF
TRBD1 TRBV6-5 ASSSGRQGGYNEQF
. TRBV6-1 ASSESIRSTYNEQF
TRBD2 TRBV15 ATSRDRLAGGNEQF
. TRBV2 ASSVADTQY
. TRBV4-1 ASSQGVWPLH
. TRBV6-5 ASRDWDKNTGELF